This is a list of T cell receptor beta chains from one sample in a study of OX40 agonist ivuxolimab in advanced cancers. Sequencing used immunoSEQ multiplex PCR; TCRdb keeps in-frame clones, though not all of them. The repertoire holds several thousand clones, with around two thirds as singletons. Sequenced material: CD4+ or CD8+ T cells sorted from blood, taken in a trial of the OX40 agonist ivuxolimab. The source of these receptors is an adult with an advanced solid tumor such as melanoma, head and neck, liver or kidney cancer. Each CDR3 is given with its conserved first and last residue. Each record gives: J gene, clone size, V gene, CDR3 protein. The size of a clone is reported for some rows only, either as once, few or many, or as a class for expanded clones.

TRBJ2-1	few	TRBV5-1	CASSLAGQGDGYEQFF
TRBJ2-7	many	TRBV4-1	CASSQDVTGASYEQYF
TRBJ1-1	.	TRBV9	CASSAYRRGTEAFF
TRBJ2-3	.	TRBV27	CASSLRWTSGFTDTQYF
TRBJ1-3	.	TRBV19	CASSQRNTIYF
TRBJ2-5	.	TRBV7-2	CASSLFQGAQETQYF
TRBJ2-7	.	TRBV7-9	CASSEDLRQGAGGWEQYF
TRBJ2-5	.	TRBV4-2	CASSPEGLASGQETQYF
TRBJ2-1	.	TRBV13	CASGPRGLGEQFF
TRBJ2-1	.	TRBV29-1	CSVPQGGKRSVWSEQFF
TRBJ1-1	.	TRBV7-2	CASSPWGNTEAFF
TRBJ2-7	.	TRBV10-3	CATQGAYEQYF
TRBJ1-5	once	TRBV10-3	CASSLAARRPQHF